The 5 T cell receptor beta chains in this list originate from one sample, sequenced in a study of graft-versus-host responses after intestinal transplantation (dated by TCRdb to about 2021). Libraries were prepared through the immunoSEQ multiplex PCR assay. The clones in this table, taken by TCRdb from immuneACCESS, are in-frame only. Not every clone is retained; where verified, under half of the shortfall comes from an unresolved V gene, and the cause of the rest is unknown. The sample table holds about 30,000 clones, of which around 90% were seen once. Under 14% of the sample lies in the top ten. The material was PBMCs, obtained about 420 days after intestinal transplantation. The source is a human patient who received an intestinal transplant, so some T cells may come from the graft donor.

The genes are TRBV4-1 and TRBJ1-1; D gene uncertain. CDR3 length: 13 residues. Looked up from germline, CDR1 is MGHRA and CDR2 is YSYEKL. V lost 1 base and J lost 6, with 9 bases in between. The DNA for the CDR3 is TGCGCCAGCAGCCAAGGTCAGGTTCCTGAAGCTTTCTTT. The encoded protein is CASSQGQVPEAFF.

The V and J genes are TRBV7-9 and TRBJ2-1, with D uncertain. Trimming removed 1 base at V and 5 bases at J, with 15 bases between. The CDR3 has 16 residues. The germline CDR1 and CDR2 sequences are SEHNR and FQNEAQ (reference sequence). Here the CDR3 DNA reads TGTGCCAGCAGCTTAGGGGTCCTCATCTCAAACAATGAGCAGTTCTTC. Protein: CASSLGVLISNNEQFF.

This chain uses TRBV19 with TRBJ1-5; D unresolved. Deletions cut 5 bases from V and 0 bases from J, with 11 bases between. This CDR3 contains 15 residues. CDR1 LNHDA and CDR2 SQIVND come from the germline V gene (reference sequence). The CDR3, as DNA: TGTGCCAGTAGTCTACGGGGTCTTAGCAATCAGCCCCAGCATTTT. Its protein is CASSLRGLSNQPQHF.

The chain combines TRBV10-3 with TRBJ2-3; the match to TRBD2 covers 10 bases. The CDR3 is made up of 17 amino acids. Per germline, CDR1 ENHRY and CDR2 SYGVKD. The J segment lost 6 bases and the V segment lost 1 base, leaving 10 bases of the junction unmatched. The DNA for the CDR3 is TGTGCCATCAGTGAGTTTAAAGGAGCGGGAGGGGCGGATACGCAGTATTTT. Translated: CAISEFKGAGGADTQYF.

The gene calls are TRBV7-5 and TRBJ1-1; the D call of TRBD1 is as the table states it, not checked on the DNA. TRBV7-5 is described as a pseudogene. The CDR3 runs 15 residues. CDR3 amino acids: CASSLRTGGNTEAFF. The CDR3 coding sequence is TGTGCCAGCAGCTTAAGAACAGGGGGGAACACTGAAGCTTTCTTT.